These 4 T cell receptor beta chains share one sample of origin, sequenced in a study of OX40 agonist ivuxolimab in advanced cancers. The data were produced by immunoSEQ multiplex PCR, yet TCRdb's version contains in-frame clones alone and is incomplete. The sample shows under 95,000 clones, more than 75% of them seen only once. The specimen was CD4+ or CD8+ T cells sorted from blood, collected in a trial of the OX40 agonist ivuxolimab. Receptors originate from an adult with an advanced solid tumor such as melanoma, head and neck, liver or kidney cancer.

This clone has a single count. The chain joins TRBV12-5 to TRBJ1-5; possibly TRBD1 for D (6 bases). Trimming took off 2 bases at V and 5 bases at J, with 16 bases between the two ends. CDR1 is LGHNT and CDR2 is FRNRAP in the germline V gene. The CDR3 covers 16 residues. The chain's CDR3 is CASGLTLSYRDQPQHF. The CDR3 nucleotides are TGTGCTAGTGGTTTGACACTATCGTACAGGGATCAGCCCCAGCATTTT.

The table lists this clone with a few counts. The gene calls are TRBV29-1 and TRBJ1-5; no clear D gene. CDR3 length: 12 residues. The V end was cut by 5 bases, the J end by 5 bases, with 10 bases between. Germline V gene lookup returns CDR1 SQVTM and CDR2 ANQGSEA. CDR3 sequence reads: CSVRNADQPQHF. Written as DNA, the CDR3 is TGCAGCGTTCGTAACGCTGATCAGCCCCAGCATTTT.

Turning to this clone: The sample has other DNA sequences that encode this CDR3 too. V is TRBV4-3 and J is TRBJ2-5; weak D call: TRBD2 (5 bases). This CDR3 spans 16 amino acids. Germline V gene lookup returns CDR1 LGHNA and CDR2 YSLEER. V gave up 0 bases and J gave up 5 bases, with 16 bases separating them. The CDR3 is CASSQDYGFRGETQYF. In DNA, the CDR3 is TGCGCCAGCAGCCAAGATTATGGGTTCAGAGGGGAGACCCAGTACTTC.

The rearrangement uses TRBV5-1 and TRBJ1-2; D uncertain. Germline V gene sequence: CDR1 SGHRS, CDR2 YFSETQ. Trimming cost V 3 bases and J 2 bases, with 8 bases left between them. The CDR3 covers 13 residues. CDR3 region: CASSWTENYGYTF. CDR3 sequence (DNA): TGCGCCAGCAGCTGGACGGAGAACTATGGCTACACCTTC.